This TCR beta chain derives from a study of blood T cell repertoires in COVID-19. About the study: The United States, Italy and Spain supplied acute and convalescent COVID-19 samples. T cells, B-cell-depleted T cells, or PBMCs supplied cDNA or gDNA.

Methods used by the authors: Reference gene primer amplification in the assay estimated nucleated cell counts. Method: immunoSEQ multiplex PCR; TCRdb's copy keeps in-frame clones and lacks some. The D gene and trimming were derived from the DNA, and the V and J assignments and clone size from that table. The table shows a few hundred thousand clones, with about 90% occurring only once. Trimming at V came to 0 bases and at J to 2 bases, leaving 4 bases not matched to a gene. Per the germline V gene, CDR1 is LGHNA and CDR2 is YSLEER. The CDR3 has 16 residues. The V and J genes are TRBV4-3 and TRBJ2-7, with 10 bases lining up with TRBD1. Sequencing was carried out using peripheral blood. This clonotype was obtained from a woman aged 50 to 60 who had recovered from COVID-19. CDR3 nucleotide sequence: TGCGCCAGCAGCCAAGAAAGACAGGGGGCAACCTACGAGCAGTACTTC. It encodes CASSQERQGATYEQYF.